This TCR beta chain was obtained from a study of blood T cell repertoires in COVID-19. Looking at the study overall: The analysed material was cDNA or gDNA that came from T cells, B-cell-depleted T cells, or PBMCs.

V lost 3 bases and J lost 4, with 10 bases in between. This CDR3 region has 13 residues. Germline CDR1 reads SGDLS; CDR2 reads YYNGEE. This clone was detected only once. The method was immunoSEQ multiplex PCR; TCRdb's version includes in-frame clones alone and lacks a portion of them. The profile shows roughly 350,000 clones, 85% of them singletons. This receptor was obtained from a young woman with acute or convalescent COVID-19. V and J are TRBV9 and TRBJ1-1; unclear D gene. The sample comprised peripheral blood. CDR3 sequence (DNA): TGTGCCAGCAGCGATTTCGAGGGCACTGAAGCTTTCTTT. This sequence encodes CASSDFEGTEAFF.